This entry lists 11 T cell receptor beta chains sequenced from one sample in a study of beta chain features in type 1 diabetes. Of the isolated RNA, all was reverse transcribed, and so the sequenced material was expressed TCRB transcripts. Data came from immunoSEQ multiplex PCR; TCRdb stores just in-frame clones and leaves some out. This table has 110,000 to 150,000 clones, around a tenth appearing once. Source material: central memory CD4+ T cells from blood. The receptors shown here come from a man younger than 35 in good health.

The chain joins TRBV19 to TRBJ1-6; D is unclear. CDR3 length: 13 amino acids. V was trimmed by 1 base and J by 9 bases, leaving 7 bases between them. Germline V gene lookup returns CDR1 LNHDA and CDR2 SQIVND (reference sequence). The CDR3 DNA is TGTGCCAGTAGTATAGGGTCCGGTTCACCCCTCCACTTT. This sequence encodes CASSIGSGSPLHF.

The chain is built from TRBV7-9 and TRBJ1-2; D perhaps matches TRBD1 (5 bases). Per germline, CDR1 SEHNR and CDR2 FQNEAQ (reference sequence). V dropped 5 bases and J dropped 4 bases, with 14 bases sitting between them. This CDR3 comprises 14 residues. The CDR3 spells CASSRGREPYGYTF. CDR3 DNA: TGTGCCAGCAGCAGGGGTAGGGAACCCTATGGCTACACCTTC.

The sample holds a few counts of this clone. CDR3 in amino acids: CASGRDSQETQYF. The CDR3 coding sequence is TGTGCCAGCGGACGGGACAGCCAAGAGACCCAGTACTTC. This chain joins TRBV7-7 and TRBJ2-5; TRBD1 agrees at 7 bases. J gave up 1 base and V 8 bases, and 4 bases lay outside the gene matches. This CDR3 is built from 13 residues. Germline values: CDR1 SSHAT, CDR2 FNYEAQ (reference sequence).

The CDR3 DNA sequence: TGTGCCAGCAATCCACGCGTGGGGGCAAATTCACCCCTCCACTTT. Protein sequence: CASNPRVGANSPLHF. This chain uses TRBV6-6 with TRBJ1-6, with TRBD1 as a possible D gene (6 bases). This CDR3 comprises 15 residues. Germline CDR1 is MNHNY and CDR2 is SVGAGI (reference sequence). Trimming took 7 bases from V and 7 from J, leaving 17 bases between them.

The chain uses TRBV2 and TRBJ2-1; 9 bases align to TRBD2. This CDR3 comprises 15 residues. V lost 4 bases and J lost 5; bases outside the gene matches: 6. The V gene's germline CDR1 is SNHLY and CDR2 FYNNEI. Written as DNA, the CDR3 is TGTGCCAGCAGTGGGCGACTAGCGGCTCACAATGAGCAGTTCTTC. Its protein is CASSGRLAAHNEQFF. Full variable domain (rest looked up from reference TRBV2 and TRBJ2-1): EPEVTQTPSHQVTQMGQEVILRCVPISNHLYFYWYRQILGQKVEFLVSFYNNEISEKSEIFDDQFSVERPDGSNFTLKIRSTKLEDSAMYFCASSGRLAAHNEQFFGPGTRLTVL.

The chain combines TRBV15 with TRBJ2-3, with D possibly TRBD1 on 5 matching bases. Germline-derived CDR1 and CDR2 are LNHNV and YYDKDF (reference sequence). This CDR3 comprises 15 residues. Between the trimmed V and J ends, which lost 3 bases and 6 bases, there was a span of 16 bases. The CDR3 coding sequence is TGTGCCACCAGCAGGACAGCTAACGTCCGGGATACGCAGTATTTT. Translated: CATSRTANVRDTQYF.

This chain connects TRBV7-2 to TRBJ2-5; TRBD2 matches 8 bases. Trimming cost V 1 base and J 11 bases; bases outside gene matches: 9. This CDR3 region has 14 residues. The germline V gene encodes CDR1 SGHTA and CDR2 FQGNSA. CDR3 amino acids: CASSLDRGGRGQYF. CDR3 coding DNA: TGTGCCAGCAGCTTAGATCGGGGGGGAAGGGGGCAGTACTTC.

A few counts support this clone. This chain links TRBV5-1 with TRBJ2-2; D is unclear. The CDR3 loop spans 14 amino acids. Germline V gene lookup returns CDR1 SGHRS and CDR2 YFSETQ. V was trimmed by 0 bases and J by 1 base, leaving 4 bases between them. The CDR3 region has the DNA TGCGCCAGCAGCTTGGCCCAGAACACCGGGGAGCTGTTTTTT. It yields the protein CASSLAQNTGELFF.

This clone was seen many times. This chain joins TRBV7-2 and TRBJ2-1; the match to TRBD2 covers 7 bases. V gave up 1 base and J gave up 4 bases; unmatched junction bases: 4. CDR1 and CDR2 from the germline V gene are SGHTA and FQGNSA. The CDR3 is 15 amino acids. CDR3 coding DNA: TGTGCCAGCAGCTTAGACAGCGGGGAATACAATGAGCAGTTCTTC. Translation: CASSLDSGEYNEQFF.

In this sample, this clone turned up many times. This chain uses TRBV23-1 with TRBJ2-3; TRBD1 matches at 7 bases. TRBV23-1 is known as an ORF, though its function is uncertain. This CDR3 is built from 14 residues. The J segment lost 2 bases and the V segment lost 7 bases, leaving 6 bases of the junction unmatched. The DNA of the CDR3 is TGCGCCAGCAACCGGGACAGCAACACAGATACGCAGTATTTT. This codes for CASNRDSNTDTQYF.

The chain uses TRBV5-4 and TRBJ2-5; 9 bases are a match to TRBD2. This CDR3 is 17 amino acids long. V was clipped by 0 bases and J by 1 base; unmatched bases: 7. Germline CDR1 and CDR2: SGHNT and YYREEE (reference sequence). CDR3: CASSLEASGTFQETQYF. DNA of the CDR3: TGTGCCAGCAGCTTGGAGGCTAGCGGGACGTTCCAAGAGACCCAGTACTTC.